Listed below are T cell receptor beta chains from one sample, sequenced in a study of metastatic and nonmetastatic thyroid tumors. TCRdb re-clonotyped the PCR reads via MiXCR. There are about 21,000 clones in the sample; about 16% occur only once, and around 21% lies in the top ten. Sample: blood. The receptor set was obtained from a male donor with papillary thyroid cancer or a benign thyroid nodule (not recorded which). Some clones in this sample may be carry-over from other donors' samples. The CDR3 runs from the conserved cysteine through the conserved F or W. A D gene is named only where the DNA matches it firmly. Not every row has a clone size; where given, it reads once, few, many or a size class.

many | TRBJ1-2 | . | TRBV2 | CASSEFGRGYTF | TGTGCCAGCAGTGAATTCGGGAGAGGCTACACCTTC
many | TRBJ2-7 | . | TRBV3-1 | CASSQDSGRIDYEQYF | TGTGCCAGCAGCCAAGACTCGGGACGAATCGATTACGAGCAGTACTTC
many | TRBJ1-4 | . | TRBV20-1 | CSARGPEGLFF | TGCAGTGCTAGGGGCCCGGAGGGGCTGTTTTTT
few | TRBJ2-2 | . | TRBV2 | CASRPHGEAGELFF | TGTGCCAGCAGACCACACGGGGAGGCCGGGGAGCTGTTTTTT
. | TRBJ1-6 | TRBD1 | TRBV30 | CAWSVLWDRVDSPLHF | TGTGCCTGGAGTGTACTCTGGGACAGGGTTGATTCACCCCTCCACTTT
many | TRBJ1-2 | . | TRBV4-1 | CASSQQGFYGYTF | TGCGCCAGCAGCCAACAGGGGTTCTATGGCTACACCTTC
. | TRBJ2-2 | TRBD2 | TRBV20-1 | CSAVQAGALPGDLFF | TGCAGTGCAGTCCAAGCGGGAGCTCTCCCCGGGGATCTTTTTTTT
many | TRBJ1-2 | TRBD1 | TRBV18 | CASSSRDRDGYGYTF | TGTGCCAGCTCATCCCGGGACAGGGATGGTTATGGCTACACCTTC
few | TRBJ2-1 | . | TRBV19 | CASSIGPYDEQFF | TGTGCCAGTAGTATTGGACCCTACGATGAGCAGTTCTTC
many | TRBJ1-2 | . | TRBV7-2 | CASSENRGYGYTF | TGTGCCAGCAGCGAAAACCGGGGGTATGGCTACACCTTC
many | TRBJ2-7 | TRBD2 | TRBV7-6 | CASSLDRGLAGSQGSYEQYF | TGTGCCAGCAGCTTAGACCGCGGACTAGCGGGGTCCCAAGGCTCCTACGAGCAGTACTTC
many | TRBJ2-3 | . | TRBV5-1 | CASSFNMAGRDTQYF | TGCGCCAGCAGCTTCAATATGGCTGGGAGAGATACGCAGTATTTT
. | TRBJ2-5 | . | TRBV4-1 | CASSQEGSSETQYF | TGCGCCAGCAGCCAAGAGGGAAGTTCGGAGACCCAGTACTTC
many | TRBJ1-5 | . | TRBV12-3/TRBV12-4 | CASSTTPNQPQHF | TGTGCCAGCAGCACCACCCCCAATCAGCCCCAGCATTTT
few | TRBJ1-5 | . | TRBV27 | CASSFTAGTLGNQPQHF | TGTGCCAGCAGTTTTACGGCCGGGACATTGGGCAATCAGCCCCAGCATTTT
. | TRBJ2-7 | . | TRBV30 | CAWSGGRGLNEQYF | TGTGCCTGGAGTGGTGGCAGGGGTCTCAACGAGCAGTACTTC
. | TRBJ1-4 | TRBD1 | TRBV5-6 | CASSSGQGILANEKLFF | TGTGCCAGCAGCAGCGGACAGGGAATCTTAGCGAATGAAAAACTGTTTTTT
many | TRBJ2-7 | . | TRBV6-5 | CASSYKGTALNEQYF | TGTGCCAGCAGTTACAAAGGGACGGCGTTGAACGAGCAGTACTTC
many | TRBJ2-3 | . | TRBV12-3/TRBV12-4 | CASSPGTTASTDTQYF | TGTGCCAGCAGTCCTGGGACCACTGCTAGCACAGATACGCAGTATTTT
. | TRBJ1-1 | TRBD1 | TRBV27 | CASSPNHTGGKDTEAFF | TGTGCCAGCAGTCCGAATCACACAGGGGGGAAGGACACTGAAGCTTTCTTT
medium-sized | TRBJ2-2 | . | TRBV28 | CASTVTGPGTGELFF | TGTGCCAGCACCGTTACAGGGCCCGGCACCGGGGAGCTGTTTTTT
. | TRBJ2-7 | TRBD2 | TRBV11-2 | CASSRKGTAGGPSGEQYF | TGTGCCAGCAGCAGAAAGGGGACAGCGGGAGGGCCCTCTGGAGAGCAGTACTTC
many | TRBJ2-4 | . | TRBV12-3/TRBV12-4 | CASSPGLYIQYF | TGTGCCAGCAGTCCGGGTCTGTACATTCAGTACTTC
few | TRBJ2-2 | . | TRBV6-1 | CATGAGELFF | TGTGCCACCGGCGCCGGGGAGCTGTTTTTT
. | TRBJ2-7 | . | TRBV11-2 | CASSIEVAGYEQYF | TGTGCCAGCAGCATAGAAGTAGCTGGCTACGAGCAGTACTTC
many | TRBJ1-3 | TRBD1 | TRBV5-1 | CASSLVGQGANTIYF | TGCGCCAGCAGCCTGGTGGGACAGGGGGCAAACACCATATATTTT
. | TRBJ1-2 | . | TRBV7-3 | CASSLTVDYGYTF | TGTGCCAGCAGCTTAACGGTGGACTATGGCTACACCTTC
. | TRBJ1-2 | . | TRBV12-3/TRBV12-4 | CASSFTDTGYGYTF | TGTGCCAGCAGTTTCACGGACACCGGGTATGGCTACACCTTC
many | TRBJ2-1 | . | TRBV9 | CASSYRQYNEQFF | TGTGCCAGCAGCTACCGACAATACAATGAGCAGTTCTTC
many | TRBJ1-1 | . | TRBV20-1 | CSAPGTVNTEAFF | TGCAGTGCTCCCGGGACGGTGAACACTGAAGCTTTCTTT
many | TRBJ1-5 | . | TRBV28 | CASSVFGPDQPQHF | TGTGCCAGCAGCGTTTTTGGACCAGATCAGCCCCAGCATTTT
many | TRBJ2-7 | . | TRBV10-3 | CAISEGHDFRYEQYF | TGTGCCATCAGTGAGGGGCACGACTTTAGGTACGAGCAGTACTTC
few | TRBJ2-2 | . | TRBV28 | CASILSQLELFF | TGTGCCAGCATTTTATCACAGCTTGAGCTTTTTTTT
many | TRBJ2-5 | TRBD1 | TRBV5-1 | CASSFPGQGEETQYF | TGCGCCAGCAGTTTTCCGGGACAGGGGGAAGAGACCCAGTACTTC
many | TRBJ2-7 | TRBD1 | TRBV5-4 | CASSPGTGAYEQYF | TGTGCCAGCAGTCCCGGGACAGGAGCTTACGAGCAGTACTTC
many | TRBJ2-2 | TRBD2 | TRBV19 | CASTPWTSAGELFF | TGTGCCAGTACCCCTTGGACTAGCGCCGGGGAGCTGTTTTTT
medium-sized | TRBJ2-7 | TRBD1 | TRBV10-1 | CASSDFDRESYEQYF | TGCGCCAGCAGTGACTTTGACAGGGAGTCCTACGAGCAGTACTTC
. | TRBJ2-7 | . | TRBV27 | CASSLQVPYEQYF | TGTGCCAGCAGCCTACAGGTGCCCTACGAGCAGTACTTC
medium-sized | TRBJ1-2 | . | TRBV30 | CACRLGRSDGYTF | TGTGCCTGCCGTCTGGGGCGGTCCGATGGCTACACCTTC
. | TRBJ2-1 | TRBD2 | TRBV5-4 | CASSLGSGALNEQFF | TGTGCCAGCAGCTTGGGCAGCGGGGCTCTCAATGAGCAGTTCTTC
many | TRBJ2-5 | . | TRBV20-1 | CSARDWNSQETQYF | TGCAGTGCTAGAGATTGGAACAGCCAAGAGACCCAGTACTTC
. | TRBJ2-1 | . | TRBV20-1 | CSVRGVGGRNNEQFF | TGCAGTGTTAGAGGGGTCGGGGGGCGGAACAATGAGCAGTTCTTC
many | TRBJ1-2 | . | TRBV10-2 | CASSRDDYGYTF | TGCGCCAGCAGTAGGGACGACTATGGCTACACCTTC
many | TRBJ1-5 | TRBD1 | TRBV5-5 | CASSPTGGYQPQHF | TGTGCCAGCAGCCCCACAGGGGGGTATCAGCCCCAGCATTTT
many | TRBJ2-3 | . | TRBV5-7 | CASSLDGPTDTQYF | TGTGCCAGCAGCTTGGACGGACCCACAGATACGCAGTATTTT
few | TRBJ2-7 | TRBD1 | TRBV30 | CACRTGDGYF | TGTGCCTGCAGGACAGGGGATGGGTACTTC
many | TRBJ1-1 | TRBD1 | TRBV5-6 | CASSRLDREDTEAFF | TGTGCCAGCAGCCGACTCGACAGGGAGGACACTGAAGCTTTCTTT
medium-sized | TRBJ1-3 | . | TRBV6-1 | CASKRVSSGSGNTIYF | TGTGCCAGCAAAAGGGTCAGTTCCGGCTCTGGAAACACCATATATTTT
many | TRBJ1-6 | . | TRBV14 | CASSQREVRSPLHF | TGTGCCAGCAGCCAAAGGGAGGTACGCTCACCCCTCCACTTT
many | TRBJ1-2 | TRBD1 | TRBV19 | CATSIPAGDRNYGYTF | TGTGCCACCTCCATTCCGGCTGGGGACAGAAACTATGGCTACACCTTC